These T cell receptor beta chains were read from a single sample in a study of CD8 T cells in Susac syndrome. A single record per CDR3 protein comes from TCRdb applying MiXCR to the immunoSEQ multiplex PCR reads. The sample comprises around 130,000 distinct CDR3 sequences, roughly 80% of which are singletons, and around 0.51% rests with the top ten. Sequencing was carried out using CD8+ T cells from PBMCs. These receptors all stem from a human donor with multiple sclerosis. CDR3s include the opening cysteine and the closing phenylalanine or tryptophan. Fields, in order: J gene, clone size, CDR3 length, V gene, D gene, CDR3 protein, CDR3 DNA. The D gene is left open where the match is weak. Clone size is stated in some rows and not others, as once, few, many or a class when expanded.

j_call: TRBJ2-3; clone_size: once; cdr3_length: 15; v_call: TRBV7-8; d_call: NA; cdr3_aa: CASSLSGRTTDTQYF; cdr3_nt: TGTGCCAGCAGCTTAAGCGGACGGACCACAGATACGCAGTATTTT
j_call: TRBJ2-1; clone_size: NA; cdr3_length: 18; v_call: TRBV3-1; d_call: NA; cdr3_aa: CASSQDGDFLGVYNEQFF; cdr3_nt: TGTGCCAGCAGCCAAGATGGGGATTTTTTGGGAGTCTACAATGAGCAGTTCTTC
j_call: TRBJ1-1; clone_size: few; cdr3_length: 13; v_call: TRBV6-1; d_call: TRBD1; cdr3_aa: CASSRPDRGRAFF; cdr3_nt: TGTGCCAGCAGTCGCCCGGACAGGGGGCGAGCTTTCTTT
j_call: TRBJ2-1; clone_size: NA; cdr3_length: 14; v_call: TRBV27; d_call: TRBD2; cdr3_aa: CASSTGLALNEQFF; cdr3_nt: TGTGCCAGCAGTACTGGACTAGCCTTAAATGAGCAGTTCTTC
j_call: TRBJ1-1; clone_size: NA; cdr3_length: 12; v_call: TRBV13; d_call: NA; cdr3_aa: CASSLDNTEAFF; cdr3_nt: TGTGCCAGCAGCTTAGACAACACTGAAGCTTTCTTT
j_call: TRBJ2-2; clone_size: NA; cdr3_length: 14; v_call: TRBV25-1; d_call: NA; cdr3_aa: CASSESGDYGELFF; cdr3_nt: TGTGCCAGCAGTGAATCCGGCGACTACGGGGAGCTGTTTTTT
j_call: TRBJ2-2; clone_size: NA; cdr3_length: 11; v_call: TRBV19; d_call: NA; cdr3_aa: CASRIRGELFF; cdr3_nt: TGTGCCAGTAGGATTAGAGGGGAGCTGTTTTTT
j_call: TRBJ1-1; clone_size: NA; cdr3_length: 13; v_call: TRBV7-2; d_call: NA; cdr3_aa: CASSWGGATEAFF; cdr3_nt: TGTGCCAGCAGCTGGGGAGGGGCCACTGAAGCTTTCTTT
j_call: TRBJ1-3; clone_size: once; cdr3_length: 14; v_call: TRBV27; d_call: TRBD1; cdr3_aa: CASSQQGTLNTIYF; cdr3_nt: TGTGCCAGCAGCCAACAGGGGACGTTAAACACCATATATTTT
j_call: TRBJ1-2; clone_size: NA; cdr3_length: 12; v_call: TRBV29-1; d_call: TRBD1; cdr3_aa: CSVEGQGNGYTF; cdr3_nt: TGCAGCGTTGAAGGACAGGGAAATGGCTACACCTTC
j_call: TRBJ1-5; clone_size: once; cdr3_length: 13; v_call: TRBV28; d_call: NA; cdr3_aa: CASRQALPEPQHF; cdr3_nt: TGTGCCAGCAGACAGGCGCTGCCAGAGCCCCAGCATTTT
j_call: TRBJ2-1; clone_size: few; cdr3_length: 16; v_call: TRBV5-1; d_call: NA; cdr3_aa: CASSLSTNPRSNEQFF; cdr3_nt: TGCGCCAGCAGCTTGAGTACAAATCCAAGATCCAATGAGCAGTTCTTC
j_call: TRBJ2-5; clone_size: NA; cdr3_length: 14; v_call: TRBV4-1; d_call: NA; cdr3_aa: CASSPQPGKETQYF; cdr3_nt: TGCGCCAGCAGCCCCCAGCCGGGAAAAGAGACCCAGTACTTC
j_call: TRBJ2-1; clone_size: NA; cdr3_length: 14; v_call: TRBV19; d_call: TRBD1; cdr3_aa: CASKNRGAYNEQFF; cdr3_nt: TGTGCCAGTAAAAACAGGGGCGCCTACAATGAGCAGTTCTTC
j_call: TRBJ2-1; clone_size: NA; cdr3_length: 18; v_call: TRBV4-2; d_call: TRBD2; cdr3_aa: CASSQDHTSGGAYNEQFF; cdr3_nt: TGTGCCAGCAGCCAAGATCACACTAGCGGGGGGGCCTACAATGAGCAGTTCTTC
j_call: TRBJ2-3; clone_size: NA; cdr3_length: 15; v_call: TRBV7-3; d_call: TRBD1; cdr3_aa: CASSYTGGTPDTQYF; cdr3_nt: TGTGCCAGCAGCTACACAGGGGGAACTCCAGATACGCAGTATTTT
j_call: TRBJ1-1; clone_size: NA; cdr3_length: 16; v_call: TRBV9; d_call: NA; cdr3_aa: CASSEPLKGLDTEAFF; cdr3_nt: TGTGCCAGCAGCGAGCCCCTGAAGGGATTGGACACTGAAGCTTTCTTT
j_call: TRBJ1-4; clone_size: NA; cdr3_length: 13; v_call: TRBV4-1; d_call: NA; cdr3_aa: CASSQGEETELFF; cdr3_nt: TGCGCCAGCAGCCAAGGAGAGGAGACAGAACTGTTTTTT
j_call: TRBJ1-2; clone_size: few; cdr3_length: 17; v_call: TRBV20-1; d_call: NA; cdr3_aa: CSARLWGPGADNYGYTF; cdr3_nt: TGCAGTGCTAGGCTATGGGGGCCGGGGGCTGATAACTATGGCTACACCTTC
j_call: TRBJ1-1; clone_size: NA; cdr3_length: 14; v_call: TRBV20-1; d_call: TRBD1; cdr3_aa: CSARDPDRPSEAFF; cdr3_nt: TGCAGTGCTAGAGACCCGGACAGGCCTTCTGAAGCTTTCTTT
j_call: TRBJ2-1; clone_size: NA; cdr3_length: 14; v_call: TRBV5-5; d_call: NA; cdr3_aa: CASSVEGGHNEQFF; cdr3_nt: TGTGCCAGCAGCGTGGAGGGGGGGCACAATGAGCAGTTCTTC
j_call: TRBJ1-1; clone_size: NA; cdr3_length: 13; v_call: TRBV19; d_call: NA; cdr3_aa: CASSILYQAEAFF; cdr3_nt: TGTGCCAGTAGTATATTGTATCAGGCTGAAGCTTTCTTT
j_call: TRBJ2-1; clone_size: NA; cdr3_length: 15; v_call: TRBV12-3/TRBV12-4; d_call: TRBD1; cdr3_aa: CASSLEDRVYNEQFF; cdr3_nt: TGTGCCAGCAGTTTGGAGGACAGGGTATACAATGAGCAGTTCTTC
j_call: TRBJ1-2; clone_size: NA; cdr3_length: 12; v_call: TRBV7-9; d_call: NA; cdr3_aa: CASSFPDSGYTF; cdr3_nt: TGTGCCAGCAGCTTCCCGGACAGTGGCTACACCTTC
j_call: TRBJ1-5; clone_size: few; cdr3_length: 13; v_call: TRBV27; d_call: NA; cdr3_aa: CASSLEGFQPQHF; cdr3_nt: TGTGCCAGCAGTTTGGAAGGGTTCCAGCCCCAGCATTTT